This TCR beta chain was captured in a study of siplizumab effects on memory and regulatory T cells. On this clone: Its antigen is still unknown.

Measured with immunoSEQ multiplex PCR; TCRdb has only the in-frame clones, and not every one. The table lists approximately 90,000 clones, around 94% of them singletons. Findings of the study overall: Naive T cells looked more diverse than memory cells and looked like major alloresponse contributors.

Trimming left V 4 bases short and J 3 bases short, with 10 bases between. Germline V gene lookup returns CDR1 SEHNR and CDR2 FQNEAQ (reference sequence). The CDR3 has 13 amino acids. The TCR was taken from a human donor in good health. The rearrangement links TRBV7-9 to TRBJ2-7; tentatively, D is TRBD2 (6 bases). The specimen sequenced was non-Treg CD4+ T cells sorted from blood. The CDR3 spells CASSSGTRYEQYF. CDR3 nucleotide sequence: TGTGCCAGCAGCTCCGGGACTCGCTACGAGCAGTACTTC.